This is a list of T cell receptor beta chains from one sample in a study of cytomegalovirus exposure and HLA in healthy donors. TCRdb's table, derived via immunoSEQ multiplex PCR, lists solely in-frame clones and lacks some. The repertoire holds about 160,000 clones, approximately 76% seen once, with around 1.5% in the top ten. Sequenced sample: PBMCs. All receptors derive from a man in his sixties in good health and CMV-seronegative. Both conserved end residues are part of each CDR3. Each record gives: V gene, clone size, CDR3 protein. For some rows the clone size is stated as once, few or many, or as a class when expanded; others skip it.

>TRBV7-8|NA
CASSLVGGNSYEQYF
>TRBV5-5|NA
CASSLQGMTYEQYF
>TRBV29-1|once
CSGKTSRETQYF
>TRBV9|NA
CASSRDPGDRALREQFF
>TRBV7-9|NA
CSSRQGVGNTIYF
>TRBV10-3|NA
CAISDSSGGPYEQYF
>TRBV7-2|NA
CASSSGQPGETQYF
>TRBV28|once
CASSFADRDEAFF
>TRBV29-1|NA
CSVEDGTSGPPYEQYF
>TRBV5-4|NA
CASSLAAGSGTSDTQYF
>TRBV14|once
CASSQSYEQYF
>TRBV7-9|NA
CASSLGGGRVSYEQYF
>TRBV5-6|NA
CASSRDRVGPWAFF
>TRBV5-1|NA
CASSIGLAPLRKQFF
>TRBV4-2|NA
CASSPGLAGVDTQYF
>TRBV11-2|NA
CASSLSRGADTGELFF
>TRBV11-2|NA
CASSPTTTGWANVLTF
>TRBV29-1|NA
CSVEDEGAGELFF
>TRBV4-3|NA
CASSQATGRGEKLFF
>TRBV7-2|NA
CASSLTSGGARETQYF
>TRBV28|NA
CASSPTGKYGYTF
>TRBV29-1|NA
CSVVVGGTENF
>TRBV7-6|NA
CASSLDPGLEKGTQYF
>TRBV10-3|NA
CAISTEGGANQPQHF